This T cell receptor beta chain was sequenced for a study of vaccination and CD4 T cells after COVID-19. About the research overall: Post-vaccine sample collection happened at a median of approximately 77 days after dose two, ranging 14 to 241.

TCRdb fed the PCR reads into MiXCR, producing one record per CDR3 protein. This table has about 21,000 distinct CDR3 sequences, more than 45% appearing once. Positive PCR results dated from March to December 2020, before the US Alpha, Beta and Delta variants. Germline values: CDR1 LNHDA, CDR2 SQIVND (reference sequence). This CDR3 has 14 residues. Between the trimmed V and J ends, which lost 5 bases and 5 bases, there was a span of 12 bases. The TCR comes from a human donor who had recovered from COVID-19. The V call is TRBV19, the J call TRBJ2-2; TRBD2 might be the D (6 bases). This material consisted of CD4+ T cells from blood, taken before SARS-CoV-2 vaccination. The CDR3 bases are TGTGCCAGTAGTCTAGGGACTGGGACCGGGGAGCTGTTTTTT. Residues: CASSLGTGTGELFF.